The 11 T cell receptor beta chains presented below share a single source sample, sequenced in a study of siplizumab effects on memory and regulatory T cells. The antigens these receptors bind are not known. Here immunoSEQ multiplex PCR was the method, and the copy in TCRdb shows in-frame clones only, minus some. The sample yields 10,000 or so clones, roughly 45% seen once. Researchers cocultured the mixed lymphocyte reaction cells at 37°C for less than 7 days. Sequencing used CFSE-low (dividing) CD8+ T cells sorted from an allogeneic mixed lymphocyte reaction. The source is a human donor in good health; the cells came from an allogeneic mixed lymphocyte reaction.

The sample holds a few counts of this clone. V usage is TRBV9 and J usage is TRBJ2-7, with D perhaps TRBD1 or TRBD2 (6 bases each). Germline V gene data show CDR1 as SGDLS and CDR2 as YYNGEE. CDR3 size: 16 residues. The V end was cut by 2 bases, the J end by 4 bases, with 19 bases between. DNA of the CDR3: TGTGCCAGCAGCGTCCATGGGAGGACAGCAGCGTACGAGCAGTACTTC. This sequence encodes CASSVHGRTAAYEQYF.

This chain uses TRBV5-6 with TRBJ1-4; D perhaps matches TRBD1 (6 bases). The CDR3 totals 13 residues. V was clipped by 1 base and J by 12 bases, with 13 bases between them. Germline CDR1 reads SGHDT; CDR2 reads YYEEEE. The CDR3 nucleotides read TGTGCCAGCAGCTTGAATTGGGGGGCGGAACTGTTTTTT. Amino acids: CASSLNWGAELFF.

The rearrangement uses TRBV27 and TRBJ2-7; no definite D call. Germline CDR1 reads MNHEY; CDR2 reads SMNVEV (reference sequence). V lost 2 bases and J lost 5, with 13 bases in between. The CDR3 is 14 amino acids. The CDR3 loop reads CASSLLGFGNEQYF. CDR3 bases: TGTGCCAGCAGTTTACTAGGATTTGGCAACGAGCAGTACTTC.

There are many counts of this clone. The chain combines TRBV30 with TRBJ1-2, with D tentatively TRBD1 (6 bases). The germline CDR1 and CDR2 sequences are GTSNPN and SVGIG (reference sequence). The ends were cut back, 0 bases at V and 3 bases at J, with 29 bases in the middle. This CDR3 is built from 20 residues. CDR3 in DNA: TGTGCCTGGAGTGTAGCCCCGACAGGTATCGGTTCCGACGATGACTATGGCTACACCTTC. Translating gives CAWSVAPTGIGSDDDYGYTF.

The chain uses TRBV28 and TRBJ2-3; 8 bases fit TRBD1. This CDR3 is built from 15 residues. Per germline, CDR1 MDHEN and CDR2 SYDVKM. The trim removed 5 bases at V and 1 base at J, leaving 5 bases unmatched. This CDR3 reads CASSPTGDGTDTQYF. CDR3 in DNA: TGTGCCAGCAGTCCGACAGGGGATGGCACAGATACGCAGTATTTT. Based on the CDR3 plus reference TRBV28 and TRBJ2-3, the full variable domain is DVKVTQSSRYLVKRTGEKVFLECVQDMDHENMFWYRQDPGLGLRLIYFSYDVKMKEKGDIPEGYSVSREKKERFSLILESASTNQTSMYLCASSPTGDGTDTQYFGPGTRLTVL.

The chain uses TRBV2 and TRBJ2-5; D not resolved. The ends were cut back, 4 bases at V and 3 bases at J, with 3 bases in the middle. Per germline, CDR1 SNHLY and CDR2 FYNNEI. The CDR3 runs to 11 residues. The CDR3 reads CASSGKETQYF. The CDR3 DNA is TGTGCCAGCAGTGGCAAAGAGACCCAGTACTTC.

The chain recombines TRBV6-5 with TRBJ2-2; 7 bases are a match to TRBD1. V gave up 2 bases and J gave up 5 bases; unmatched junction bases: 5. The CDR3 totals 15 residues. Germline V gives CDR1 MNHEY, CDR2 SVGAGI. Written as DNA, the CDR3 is TGTGCCAGCAGTTACCAAAGGGGGCTTACCGGGGAGCTGTTTTTT. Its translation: CASSYQRGLTGELFF.

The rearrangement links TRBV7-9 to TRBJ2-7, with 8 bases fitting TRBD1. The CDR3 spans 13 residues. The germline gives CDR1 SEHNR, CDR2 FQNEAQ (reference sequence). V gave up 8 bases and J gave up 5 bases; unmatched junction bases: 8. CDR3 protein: CASLQGDVDEQYF. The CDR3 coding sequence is TGTGCCAGCTTACAGGGGGATGTAGACGAGCAGTACTTC.

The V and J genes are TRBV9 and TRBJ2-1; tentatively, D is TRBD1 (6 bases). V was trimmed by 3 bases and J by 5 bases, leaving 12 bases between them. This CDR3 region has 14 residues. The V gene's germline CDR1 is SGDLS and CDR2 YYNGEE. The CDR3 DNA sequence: TGTGCCAGCAGCGACTACAGGGCCCACAATGAGCAGTTCTTC. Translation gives CASSDYRAHNEQFF.

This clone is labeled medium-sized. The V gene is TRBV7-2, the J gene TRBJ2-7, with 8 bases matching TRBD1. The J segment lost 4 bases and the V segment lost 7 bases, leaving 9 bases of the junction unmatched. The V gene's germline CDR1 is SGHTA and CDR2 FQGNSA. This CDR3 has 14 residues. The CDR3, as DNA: TGTGCCAGCAACCGAGGACAGGGAAGGTACGAGCAGTACTTC. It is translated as CASNRGQGRYEQYF.

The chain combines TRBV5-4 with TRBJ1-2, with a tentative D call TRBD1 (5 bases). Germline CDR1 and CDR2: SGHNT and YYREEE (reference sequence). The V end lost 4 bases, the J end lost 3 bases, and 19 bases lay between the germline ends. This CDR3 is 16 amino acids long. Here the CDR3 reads CASSPMTGGTYYGYTF. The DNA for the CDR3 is TGTGCCAGCAGCCCGATGACCGGAGGGACCTACTATGGCTACACCTTC.